This TCR beta chain is drawn from a study of CD8+ T cells in alopecia areata. Background on the study: A regimen of oral tofacitinib, 5 to 10 mg twice daily, was given to treated patients.

This clone has just a few counts. Other DNA sequences in the same sample also yield this CDR3. Trimming left V 3 bases short and J 3 bases short, with 3 bases between. The CDR3 totals 11 residues. CDR1 is KGHSH, CDR2 LQKENI, per germline. RNA was extracted and reverse transcribed into cDNA as the sequencing template. TCRdb's copy holds only in-frame clones and misses some; the assay was immunoSEQ multiplex PCR. The sample contains 130,000 to 150,000 clones, 47% of which appear only once. Sequencing input: CD4+ T cells sorted from blood. The TCR was taken from a human donor with alopecia areata. V gene TRBV18 combines with J gene TRBJ2-7; D is ambiguous. Here the CDR3 DNA reads TGTGCCAGCTCACCGGGCTACGAGCAGTACTTC. This encodes CASSPGYEQYF.